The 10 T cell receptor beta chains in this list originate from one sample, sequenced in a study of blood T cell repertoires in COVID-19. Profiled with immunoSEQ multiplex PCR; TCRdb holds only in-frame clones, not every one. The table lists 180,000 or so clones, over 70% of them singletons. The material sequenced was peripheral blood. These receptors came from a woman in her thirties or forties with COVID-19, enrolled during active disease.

CDR3 sequence: CASSLGPGQGAETQYF. CDR3 in DNA: TGTGCCAGCAGCTTGGGTCCGGGACAGGGGGCGGAGACCCAGTACTTC. This chain connects TRBV5-4 to TRBJ2-5; the match to TRBD1 covers 12 bases. CDR3 length: 16 amino acids. The germline V gene has CDR1 SGHNT and CDR2 YYREEE (reference sequence). J lost 5 bases, V lost 0 bases, and 5 bases had no gene match.

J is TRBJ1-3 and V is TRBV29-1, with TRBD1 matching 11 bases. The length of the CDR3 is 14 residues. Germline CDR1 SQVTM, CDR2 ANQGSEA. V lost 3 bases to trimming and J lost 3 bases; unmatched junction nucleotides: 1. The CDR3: CSVEGQGVGNTIYF. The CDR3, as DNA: TGCAGCGTTGAGGGACAGGGGGTTGGAAACACCATATATTTT.

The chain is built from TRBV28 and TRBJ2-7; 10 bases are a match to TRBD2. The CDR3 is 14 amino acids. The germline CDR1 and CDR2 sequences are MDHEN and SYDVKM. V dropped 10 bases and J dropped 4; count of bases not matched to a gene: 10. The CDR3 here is CATREGLALYEQYF. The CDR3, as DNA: TGTGCCACTAGAGAGGGACTAGCGCTGTACGAGCAGTACTTC. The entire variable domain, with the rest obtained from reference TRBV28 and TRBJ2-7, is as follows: DVKVTQSSRYLVKRTGEKVFLECVQDMDHENMFWYRQDPGLGLRLIYFSYDVKMKEKGDIPEGYSVSREKKERFSLILESASTNQTSMYLCATREGLALYEQYFGPGTRLTVT.

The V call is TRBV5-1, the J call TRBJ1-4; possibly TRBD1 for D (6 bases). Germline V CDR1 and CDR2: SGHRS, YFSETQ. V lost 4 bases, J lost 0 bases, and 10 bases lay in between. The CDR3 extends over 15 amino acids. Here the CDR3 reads CASSPDSSTNEKLFF. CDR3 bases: TGCGCCAGCAGCCCGGACAGCTCAACTAATGAAAAACTGTTTTTT.

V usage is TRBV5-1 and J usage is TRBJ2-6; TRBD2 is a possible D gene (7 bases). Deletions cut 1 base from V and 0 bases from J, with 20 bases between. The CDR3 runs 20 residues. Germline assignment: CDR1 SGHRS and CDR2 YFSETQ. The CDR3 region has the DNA TGCGCCAGCAGCTTGCGGGGGGCGGGCAGAACAAGCTCTGGGGCCAACGTCCTGACTTTC. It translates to CASSLRGAGRTSSGANVLTF.

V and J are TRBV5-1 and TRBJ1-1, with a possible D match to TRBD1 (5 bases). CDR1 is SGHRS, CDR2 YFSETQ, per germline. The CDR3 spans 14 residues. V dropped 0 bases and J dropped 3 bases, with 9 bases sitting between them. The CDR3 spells CASSLAGTYTEAFF. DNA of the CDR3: TGCGCCAGCAGCTTGGCAGGGACTTACACTGAAGCTTTCTTT.

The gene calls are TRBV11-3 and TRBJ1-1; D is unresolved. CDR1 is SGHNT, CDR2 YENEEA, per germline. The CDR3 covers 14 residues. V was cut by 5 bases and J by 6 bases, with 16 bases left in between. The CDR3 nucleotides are TGTGCCAGCAGCCCTGGGAGAGGGATGCCTGAAGCTTTCTTT. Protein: CASSPGRGMPEAFF. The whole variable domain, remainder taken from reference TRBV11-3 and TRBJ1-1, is EAGVVQSPRYKIIEKKQPVAFWCNPISGHNTLYWYLQNLGQGPELLIRYENEEAVDDSQLPKDRFSAERLKGVDSTLKIQPAELGDSAVYLCASSPGRGMPEAFFGQGTRLTVV.

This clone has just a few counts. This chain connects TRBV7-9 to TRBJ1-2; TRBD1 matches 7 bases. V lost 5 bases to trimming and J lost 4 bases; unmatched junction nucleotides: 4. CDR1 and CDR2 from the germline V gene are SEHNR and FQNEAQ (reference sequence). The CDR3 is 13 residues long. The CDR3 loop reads CASSRDSFYGYTF. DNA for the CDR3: TGTGCCAGCAGCCGGGACAGTTTCTATGGCTACACCTTC.

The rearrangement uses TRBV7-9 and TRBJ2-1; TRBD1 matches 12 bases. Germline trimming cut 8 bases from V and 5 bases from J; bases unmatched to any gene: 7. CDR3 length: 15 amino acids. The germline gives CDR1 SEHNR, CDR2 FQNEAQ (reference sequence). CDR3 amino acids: CASRSGQGANNEQFF. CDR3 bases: TGTGCCAGCCGCTCGGGACAGGGGGCGAACAATGAGCAGTTCTTC. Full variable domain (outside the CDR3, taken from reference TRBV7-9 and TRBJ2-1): DTGVSQNPRHKITKRGQNVTFRCDPISEHNRLYWYRQTLGQGPEFLTYFQNEAQLEKSRLLSDRFSAERPKGSFSTLEIQRTEQGDSAMYLCASRSGQGANNEQFFGPGTRLTVL.

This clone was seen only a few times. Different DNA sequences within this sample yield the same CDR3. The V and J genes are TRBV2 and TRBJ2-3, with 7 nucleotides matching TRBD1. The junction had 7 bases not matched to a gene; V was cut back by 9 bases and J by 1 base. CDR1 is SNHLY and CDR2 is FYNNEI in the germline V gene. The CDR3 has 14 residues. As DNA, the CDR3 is TGTGCCAGTGGGAAAGACAGGGGCACAGATACGCAGTATTTT. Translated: CASGKDRGTDTQYF.